Sequencing of this T cell receptor (beta chain) was carried out in a study of CD8 T cells in Susac syndrome. Across the study: Treatment status at blood draw for the Susac syndrome patients was therapy-naive, corticosteroids, or intravenous immunoglobulin alone.

This CDR3 has 16 residues. The germline V and J ends were trimmed by 1 base and 0 bases, with 12 bases remaining between them. The V gene's germline CDR1 is LGHDT and CDR2 YNNKEL (reference sequence). Blood CD8+ and CD4+ T cells underwent high-throughput TCR beta sequencing. The study, taken as a whole, reports: The number of individuals included in the study's TCR sequencing and HLA analysis was acknowledged as relatively small.

RNA amounts of about 0.45 to 1 ug underwent reverse transcription with random hexamers. TCR beta CDR3 was amplified by immunoSEQ covering 54 Vbeta and 13 Jbeta. TCRdb redid the calling of the immunoSEQ multiplex PCR reads with MiXCR, one entry per CDR3 protein. The data contain about 240,000 distinct CDR3 sequences, around 96% of them singletons. On this clonotype itself: The antigen is unknown.

The clonotype comes from a human donor with Susac syndrome. J is TRBJ1-2 and V is TRBV3-1; a weak D match, TRBD1 (6 bases). The sample was CD4+ T cells from PBMCs. The CDR3, as DNA: TGTGCCAGCAGCCAAGCTTCGACAGGCGCTAACTATGGCTACACCTTC. This translates into CASSQASTGANYGYTF.